This T cell receptor (beta chain) was captured by sequencing in a study of vaccination effects on CD4 cells after COVID-19. Within the ViraFEST assay, antigen-specific CD4+ T cells underwent expansion with viral peptide pools prior to sequencing. Investigators separated out CD4+ T cells once around 11 days of culture had passed. Vaccinated recipients, who were negative for nucleocapsid antibodies, had no history of SARS-CoV-2 infection. The CDR3 is made up of 14 amino acids. V was trimmed by 2 bases and J by 4 bases, leaving 12 bases between them. Germline CDR1 reads SGHDT; CDR2 reads YYEEEE. Measured with immunoSEQ multiplex PCR; TCRdb has only the in-frame clones, and not every one. The sample records around 71,000 clones, around three quarters being singletons. This clone has only one observation. Its antigen is currently unknown.

This chain joins TRBV5-6 and TRBJ2-5; weak D call: TRBD1 (6 bases). This clonotype was obtained from a human donor who received a COVID-19 vaccine. Sequencing used CD4+ T cells from PBMCs cultured with HCoV-OC43 spike peptides, obtained before COVID-19 vaccination. Regarding subset: HCoV-OC43 spike overlapping peptide pool stimulation. In DNA form, the CDR3 reads TGTGCCAGCAGCTTAAGGACAGTTGGAGAGACCCAGTACTTC. Encoded protein: CASSLRTVGETQYF.